The 17 T cell receptor beta chains given below trace back to one sample, sequenced in a study of human T cells and chemical hapten exposure. The time point is: pre-sensitization, week 0. Treatment here: therapeutic diphenylcyclopropenone sensitization with weekly scalp DPC. From the RACE reads, TCRdb called clonotypes with MiXCR, one entry per CDR3 protein. The sample has approximately 400,000 distinct CDR3 sequences, approximately 5.1% seen once; the top ten hold about 2.5%. This specimen consisted of whole blood, obtained in connection with sensitization to the hapten diphenylcyclopropenone (DPC). All receptors come from a woman aged 50 to 60 with alopecia areata. Some clones in this sample may be carry-over from other donors' samples.

This clonotype was counted at least ten times. The DNA of the CDR3 is TGTGCCAGCAGCTGGACTAGCGGGAGATCAGATACGCAGTATTTT. The encoded protein is CASSWTSGRSDTQYF. This sequence joins TRBV6-5 and TRBJ2-3; 13 bases are shared with TRBD2. Trimming removed 6 bases from V and 4 bases from J; junction bases left unmatched: 4. Looked up from germline, CDR1 is MNHEY and CDR2 is SVGAGI. The CDR3 totals 15 residues.

The genes are TRBV5-4 and TRBJ2-6; perhaps TRBD2 as D (6 bases). Trimming pared 3 bases from V and 1 base from J, leaving 8 bases between. Germline V gene lookup returns CDR1 SGHNT and CDR2 YYREEE (reference sequence). The CDR3 runs 15 residues. The DNA for the CDR3 is TGTGCCAGCAGCTGGGACTCTTCTGGGGCCAACGTCCTGACTTTC. Protein sequence: CASSWDSSGANVLTF.

The rearrangement uses TRBV7-2 and TRBJ1-5, with a weak D call TRBD1 (5 bases). Trimming took 4 bases from V and 7 from J, leaving 8 bases between them. Germline CDR1 is SGHTA and CDR2 is FQGNSA. The CDR3 contains 12 residues. CDR3 region: CASSYRQQPQHF. CDR3 coding DNA: TGTGCCAGCAGCTACAGGCAGCAGCCCCAGCATTTT.

This clonotype was seen repeatedly, ten times or more. The V gene is TRBV7-2, the J gene TRBJ1-5; D not certain. The length of the CDR3 is 13 residues. Germline assignment: CDR1 SGHTA and CDR2 FQGNSA. Trimming took off 3 bases at V and 3 bases at J, with 6 bases between the two ends. The CDR3 loop reads CASSFADNQPQHF. In nucleotides, the CDR3 is TGTGCCAGCAGCTTTGCAGACAATCAGCCCCAGCATTTT.

This clonotype was seen at least ten times. The chain uses TRBV7-3 and TRBJ2-5; maybe TRBD1 (6 bases). The CDR3 runs 14 residues. The germline V and J ends were trimmed by 5 bases and 4 bases, with 14 bases remaining between them. Germline CDR1 and CDR2: SGHTA and FQGTGA. Written as DNA, the CDR3 is TGTGCCAGCAGCCCGCAGACAGGAGGAGAGACCCAGTACTTC. It is translated as CASSPQTGGETQYF.

The rearrangement links TRBV5-1 to TRBJ2-2; no reliable D call. Germline-derived CDR1 and CDR2 are SGHRS and YFSETQ. This CDR3 region has 15 residues. Trimming cost V 0 bases and J 3 bases, with 9 bases left between them. CDR3 sequence: CASSLARADTGELFF. Written as DNA, the CDR3 is TGCGCCAGCAGCTTGGCAAGGGCGGACACCGGGGAGCTGTTTTTT.

This clonotype showed up just a few times. This sequence joins TRBV20-1 and TRBJ2-7, with 14 bases matching TRBD2. Looked up from germline, CDR1 is DFQATT and CDR2 is SNEGSKA (reference sequence). CDR3 length: 16 residues. The V and J ends lost 5 bases and 6 bases, in that order; junction bases with no gene match: 12. The CDR3 is CSAGTSGSFSRGEQYF. The CDR3 nucleotides are TGCAGTGCTGGGACTAGCGGGAGTTTCTCCCGGGGCGAGCAGTACTTC.

This clonotype has at least ten counts. The chain recombines TRBV29-1 with TRBJ2-1; 13 positions agree with TRBD2. The trim removed 5 bases at V and 8 bases at J, leaving 6 bases unmatched. Per the germline V gene, CDR1 is SQVTM and CDR2 is ANQGSEA. The length of the CDR3 is 14 residues. Here the CDR3 DNA reads TGCAGCGTTTGGACTAGCGGGAGTATTCATGAGCAGTTCTTC. Translation: CSVWTSGSIHEQFF.

This clonotype was seen ten or more times. The chain combines TRBV5-1 with TRBJ1-6, with D uncertain. The V end lost 4 bases, the J end lost 5 bases, and 10 bases lay between the germline ends. The CDR3 totals 14 residues. The V gene's germline CDR1 is SGHRS and CDR2 YFSETQ. The CDR3 is CASSAEGNNSPLHF. The CDR3 DNA is TGCGCCAGCAGCGCGGAAGGCAATAATTCACCCCTCCACTTT.

This clonotype has ten or more counts. The CDR3 DNA reads as TGCAGTGCCCCCGTGGTTGAAGGGATCAATCAGCCCCAGCATTTT. Its translation: CSAPVVEGINQPQHF. This sequence joins TRBV20-1 and TRBJ1-5; no definite D call. This CDR3 region has 15 residues. V dropped 6 bases and J dropped 3 bases, with 18 bases sitting between them. The germline V gene encodes CDR1 DFQATT and CDR2 SNEGSKA (reference sequence).

Many counts were recorded for this clonotype. V and J are TRBV7-8 and TRBJ2-3, with 10 bases matching TRBD1. CDR1 SGHVS and CDR2 FQNEAQ come from the germline V gene. This CDR3 has 14 amino acids. Trimming took 10 bases from V and 5 from J; bases not matched to a gene: 9. DNA of the CDR3: TGTGCCACCCGAAGGGACAGGGGTATAGATACGCAGTATTTT. Its protein is CATRRDRGIDTQYF.

This clonotype was picked up many times. This chain connects TRBV27 to TRBJ2-1; 11 bases agree with TRBD2. Trimming removed 6 bases from V and 3 bases from J; junction bases left unmatched: 7. This CDR3 contains 16 residues. The germline gives CDR1 MNHEY, CDR2 SMNVEV (reference sequence). CDR3: CASSPTSGGFYNEQFF. CDR3 nucleotides: TGTGCCAGCAGCCCCACTAGCGGGGGCTTCTACAATGAGCAGTTCTTC.

The rearrangement joins TRBV2 to TRBJ2-6, with no clear D. CDR1 and CDR2 from the germline V gene are SNHLY and FYNNEI. V lost 2 bases and J lost 4, with 6 bases in between. This CDR3 comprises 14 residues. In DNA, the CDR3 is TGTGCCAGCAGTGAAATACAGGGGGCCAACGTCCTGACTTTC. Residues: CASSEIQGANVLTF.

This chain connects TRBV11-2 to TRBJ2-5, with D uncertain. Germline V gene lookup returns CDR1 SGHAT and CDR2 FQNNGV. V lost 6 bases and J lost 0, with 11 bases in between. The CDR3 is 14 amino acids. CDR3 in DNA: TGTGCCAGCAGTCCAACAGTGTACCAAGAGACCCAGTACTTC. As protein: CASSPTVYQETQYF.

This chain links TRBV12-3 or TRBV12-4 with TRBJ1-3, with D unclear. This CDR3 region has 15 residues. V was trimmed by 2 bases and J by 6 bases, leaving 14 bases between them. CDR3 protein: CASSLSTGVANTIYF. DNA of the CDR3: TGTGCCAGCAGTTTAAGTACCGGGGTCGCAAACACCATATATTTT.

The sample holds many counts of this clonotype. The chain links TRBV7-6 to TRBJ1-1; the D is unclear. Trimming cost V 3 bases and J 5 bases, with 10 bases left between them. The V gene's germline CDR1 is SGHVS and CDR2 FNYEAQ. This CDR3 is built from 13 residues. CDR3 sequence reads: CASSLARGTEAFF. The CDR3 DNA sequence: TGTGCCAGCAGCTTGGCCCGGGGTACTGAAGCTTTCTTT.

In its sample, this clonotype was seen many times. The chain employs TRBV7-2 and TRBJ2-7, with 7 bases fitting TRBD2. V lost 3 bases and J lost 2; bases outside the gene matches: 4. Looked up from germline, CDR1 is SGHTA and CDR2 is FQGNSA. The CDR3 covers 14 residues. CDR3 sequence reads: CASSFGGGPYEQYF. The CDR3, as DNA: TGTGCCAGCAGCTTCGGGGGAGGGCCCTACGAGCAGTACTTC.